This TCR beta chain was found in a study of blood T cell repertoires in COVID-19 (dated by TCRdb to 2019 to 2021). Regarding the complete study: The collaborator samples originated in the United States, Italy and Spain and spanned the acute and convalescent phases of COVID-19. The prospective study material was composed of cDNA or gDNA derived from T cells, B-cell-depleted T cells, or PBMCs. Subjects who had been exposed to COVID-19, were actively infected with it, or had recovered from it provided the deeply sampled blood TCRbeta repertoires that made up the dataset. The repertoires were released in a freely available public database intended as a resource for research on the immune response to SARS-CoV-2. Samples came from the ongoing ImmuneRACE study (first 160 participants) plus 1,254 subjects from 6 global collaborators. Sample metadata almost always included a de-identified subject ID, COVID-19 status, age in years and sex. Where available, HLA class I and class II types were obtained from metadata supplied by the sample provider rather than from assay-based typing. Beyond this particular receptor, the publication reports: How much clinical and demographic metadata was included differed by source and by participant, and the metadata was provided uncurated.

Collaborating institutions collected whole blood in K2EDTA tubes following their own protocols. For TCRbeta analysis, collaborator samples were shipped as frozen whole blood, as isolated PBMCs, or as DNA extracted from either sample type. Notes on this clone: Its antigen is unknown. No qualities accompany the bases; no much larger clone lies one base away.

TCRbeta CDR3 regions were amplified from genomic DNA using the immunoSEQ Assay, a bias-controlled multiplex PCR. The study's processing was this. The number of nucleated cells in each sample was estimated by amplification of reference gene primers within the assay. To quantify the absolute abundance of each unique TCRbeta CDR3 rearrangement, sequence reads were collapsed and filtered. For each sample, productive Simpson clonality was calculated as the square root of Simpson's diversity index across productive rearrangements. The table comes from immuneACCESS by way of TCRdb, which keeps in-frame sequences with V and J called. Part of the clones is missing from these tables; in studies checked, under half for an unresolved V gene and the rest for unknown reasons. The V and J calls and clone size come from that table; D and trimming were worked out from the DNA. Across this sample there are about 100,000 clones, with more than 75% seen only once. Over 10% of the sample belongs to the ten largest clones.

The germline V gene (reference sequence) yields DFQATT for CDR1 and SNEGSKA for CDR2. From the cysteine up to the phenylalanine, the CDR3 has a length of 15 residues. The retained sequence is limited to the CDR3, 45 bases, with the frame set at the first base. The junction shows trimming of 3 bases on V and 1 base on J, and the gene matches do not reach 5 bases of it. The sequence was collected from a human donor in a cohort sampled during active COVID-19. The rearranged chain carries TRBV20-1 and TRBJ2-5; 10 nucleotides in the junction match TRBD1. Source material: peripheral blood. The CDR3: CSASDWDRGQETQYF. The bases are TGCAGTGCTAGTGATTGGGACAGGGGCCAAGAGACCCAGTACTTC.